This TCR beta chain was profiled in a study of post-analysis software for immune sequencing data. Study-wide context: Patients had relapsing-remitting, secondary progressive or progressive-relapsing multiple sclerosis; some lacked subtype. Study-level findings and limits: In multiple sclerosis, normalized Chao1 diversity was significantly below that of controls. Patients carried roughly 5 TRBV segments more frequently than controls did, and TRBV5-6, TRBV5-1 and TRBV20-1 were among them.

In its sample, this clonotype was seen a few times. Antigen unknown. CDR1 and CDR2 (germline): SGHTA, FQGNSA. The CDR3 consists of 13 residues. Trimming pared 1 base from V and 7 bases from J, leaving 11 bases between. Carried by the TCR beta cDNA libraries were unique molecular identifiers. TCRdb re-called the PCR reads through MiXCR, storing one row per CDR3 protein. This table holds some 500,000 distinct CDR3 sequences, over 35% found once. This receptor was obtained from a girl between 10 and 17 years old with multiple sclerosis. The V and J genes are TRBV7-2 and TRBJ2-7, with TRBD2 as a possible D gene (6 bases). The sequenced material came from blood. CDR3 bases: TGTGCCAGCAGCTTAGACGGGAGATTGGAGCAGTACTTC. Translation: CASSLDGRLEQYF.